A single sample gave rise to the 13 T cell receptor beta chains below, sequenced in a study of blood T cell repertoires in COVID-19. Here immunoSEQ multiplex PCR was the method, and the copy in TCRdb shows in-frame clones only, minus some. Of about 110,000 clones in the sample, over 70% are singletons; the top ten hold 4% to 5.5%. Input material: peripheral blood. The receptors were gathered from a human donor in a cohort sampled during active or convalescent COVID-19.

The CDR3 DNA follows: TGCGCCAGCAGCCGAGGACTAGCGGGAGCCACAGATACGCAGTATTTT. Translating it yields CASSRGLAGATDTQYF. The rearrangement joins TRBV4-1 to TRBJ2-3; the match to TRBD2 covers 13 bases. Germline assignment: CDR1 MGHRA and CDR2 YSYEKL. This CDR3 spans 16 amino acids. V shed 4 bases, J shed 2 bases, and the junction held 3 bases outside the gene matches.

The rearrangement uses TRBV4-3 and TRBJ2-7; 7 nucleotides match TRBD2. V lost 5 bases, J lost 3 bases, and 7 bases stayed unmatched. CDR3 length equals 14 residues. Germline V gene data show CDR1 as LGHNA and CDR2 as YSLEER. CDR3 DNA: TGCGCCAGCAGCATCCGCAGGGAGGGCTACGAGCAGTACTTC. Amino acids: CASSIRREGYEQYF.

The table lists this clone with many counts. The rearrangement joins TRBV5-4 to TRBJ2-7; tentatively, D is TRBD1 (6 bases). V was clipped by 2 bases and J by 4 bases, with 13 bases between them. The CDR3 loop spans 14 amino acids. Germline CDR1 is SGHNT and CDR2 is YYREEE (reference sequence). CDR3 protein: CASSLGDTSYEQYF. CDR3 DNA: TGTGCCAGCAGCTTAGGGGACACTAGTTACGAGCAGTACTTC.

CDR3 loop: CASSLRLAGVEEQFF. The CDR3 DNA reads TGTGCCAGCAGCCTACGACTAGCGGGAGTGGAGGAGCAGTTCTTC. J is TRBJ2-1 and V is TRBV9; 12 bases agree with TRBD2. The ends lost 4 bases at V and 10 bases at J; junction bases unmatched: 9. The CDR3 spans 15 residues. Per the germline V gene, CDR1 is SGDLS and CDR2 is YYNGEE.

The chain has TRBV4-2 and TRBJ2-2; D remains ambiguous. Trimming took 0 bases from V and 5 from J, leaving 13 bases between them. This CDR3 has 16 residues. The germline V gene has CDR1 LGHNA and CDR2 YNFKEQ. CDR3 sequence reads: CASSQDPARGTGELFF. The CDR3 coding sequence is TGTGCCAGCAGCCAAGACCCCGCGCGAGGTACCGGGGAGCTGTTTTTT.

The rearrangement joins TRBV7-3 to TRBJ2-3; D gene unclear. Trimming pared 8 bases from V and 5 bases from J, leaving 14 bases between. This CDR3 is built from 13 residues. Per germline, CDR1 SGHTA and CDR2 FQGTGA. The CDR3 DNA reads as TGTGCCAGCTCTATTACCTTCGGAGATACGCAGTATTTT. Encoded protein: CASSITFGDTQYF.

This clone was picked up a small number of times. V is TRBV20-1 and J is TRBJ1-2; 8 nucleotides align to TRBD1. The trim removed 3 bases at V and 4 bases at J, leaving 10 bases unmatched. The CDR3 length is 15 residues. The germline gives CDR1 DFQATT, CDR2 SNEGSKA (reference sequence). CDR3 DNA sequence: TGCAGTGCTAGTTCCCTAAGGACAGGGACCTATGGCTACACCTTC. Translation: CSASSLRTGTYGYTF.

This clone was seen just once. The V gene is TRBV5-1, the J gene TRBJ1-6, with a tentative D call TRBD1 (6 bases). Trimming left V 4 bases short and J 5 bases short, with 10 bases between. The CDR3 contains 14 residues. Germline CDR1 is SGHRS and CDR2 is YFSETQ. Here the CDR3 DNA reads TGCGCCAGCAGCACGGACAGAAATAATTCACCCCTCCACTTT. It specifies CASSTDRNNSPLHF.

The gene calls are TRBV7-2 and TRBJ2-2, with D perhaps matching TRBD2 (6 bases). The CDR3 consists of 15 residues. V was shortened by 5 bases and J by 4 bases, with 14 bases between the two germline ends. Germline V gene lookup returns CDR1 SGHTA and CDR2 FQGNSA. The CDR3 coding sequence is TGTGCCAGCAGCCCAGGCGGGGCGAGCACCGGGGAGCTGTTTTTT. This sequence encodes CASSPGGASTGELFF.

This chain connects TRBV29-1 to TRBJ2-5; D is perhaps TRBD2 (5 bases). Germline V lookup: CDR1 SQVTM, CDR2 ANQGSEA. V lost 7 bases to trimming and J lost 6 bases, with 27 bases between them. The CDR3 contains 16 residues. Here the CDR3 reads CSASPPVRESRKTQYF. DNA of the CDR3: TGCAGCGCCAGCCCCCCGGTTCGGGAATCTAGGAAGACCCAGTACTTC. The whole variable domain, filled in from reference TRBV29-1 and TRBJ2-5, reads SAVISQKPSRDICQRGTSLTIQCQVDSQVTMMFWYRQQPGQSLTLIATANQGSEATYESGFVIDKFPISRPNLTFSTLTVSNMSPEDSSIYLCSASPPVRESRKTQYFGPGTRLLVL.

This chain connects TRBV6-5 to TRBJ1-2; D is unresolved. CDR1 MNHEY and CDR2 SVGAGI come from the germline V gene. Trimming left V 2 bases short and J 6 bases short, with 13 bases between. This CDR3 region has 14 residues. CDR3 residues: CASSYIFRSHGYTF. In nucleotides, the CDR3 is TGTGCCAGCAGTTACATCTTCCGGTCCCATGGCTACACCTTC.

The chain combines TRBV6-2 or TRBV6-3 with TRBJ1-2; 10 bases line up with TRBD1. The CDR3 contains 15 residues. V dropped 6 bases and J dropped 2; count of bases not matched to a gene: 6. The germline V gene has CDR1 MNHEY and CDR2 SVGEGT. The CDR3, as DNA: TGTGCCAGCAGCCCCCGGACAGGGGGGAACTATGGCTACACCTTC. Amino acids: CASSPRTGGNYGYTF.

This clone was observed once. The chain uses TRBV21-1 and TRBJ2-1; TRBD2 was called by the table and not checked on the DNA. TRBV21-1 is annotated as a pseudogene. The CDR3 totals 16 residues. Written as DNA, the CDR3 is TGTGCCAGCACCCCAAGTCTAGCGGGAGGGTACAATGAGCAGTTCTTC. This sequence encodes CASTPSLAGGYNEQFF.